The T cell receptor beta chain under discussion was sequenced for a study of cytomegalovirus exposure and HLA in healthy donors. The ends lost 6 bases at V and 2 bases at J; junction bases unmatched: 5. Germline V CDR1 and CDR2: SGHTA, FQGNSA. The CDR3 is made up of 16 amino acids. PCR amplification relied on 60 Vbeta primers (plus 13 Jbeta primers). Clones were read by immunoSEQ multiplex PCR, and TCRdb kept only the in-frame ones, dropping some. In the table there are about 260,000 clones, approximately 84% of which are singletons. Sequencing was done on a sample of PBMCs. This chain uses TRBV7-2 with TRBJ2-2, with 11 bases identical to TRBD2. The sequence derives from a woman aged 40-49 years in good health and CMV-seropositive. The CDR3: CASSSLAGGNTGELFF. The CDR3 nucleotides read TGTGCCAGCAGTTCGCTAGCGGGAGGAAACACCGGGGAGCTGTTTTTT.